The entry below describes one T cell receptor beta chain. Its target is unknown. This sample is part of a study of response to subunit inactivated influenza vaccine. TCRdb reanalysed the RT-PCR reads using MiXCR and keeps one entry per CDR3 protein. This table holds roughly 780,000 distinct CDR3 sequences, roughly 18% found once. CDR1 and CDR2 from the germline V gene are SGHKS and YYEKEE (reference sequence). Trimming cost V 4 bases and J 6 bases; bases outside gene matches: 7. The CDR3 runs 14 residues. The study, taken as a whole, reports: The authors offered the suggestion that each seasonal influenza vaccination recruits few new T cells.

The material was PBMCs from blood, obtained roughly 5 days after vaccination. This chain joins TRBV5-5 and TRBJ1-5; TRBD1 aligns across 7 bases. This sequence was found in a man aged 50-60 years who received an inactivated influenza vaccine. CDR3 region: CASSPGTVFQPQHF. The CDR3 nucleotides read TGTGCCAGCAGCCCAGGGACAGTTTTTCAGCCCCAGCATTTT.